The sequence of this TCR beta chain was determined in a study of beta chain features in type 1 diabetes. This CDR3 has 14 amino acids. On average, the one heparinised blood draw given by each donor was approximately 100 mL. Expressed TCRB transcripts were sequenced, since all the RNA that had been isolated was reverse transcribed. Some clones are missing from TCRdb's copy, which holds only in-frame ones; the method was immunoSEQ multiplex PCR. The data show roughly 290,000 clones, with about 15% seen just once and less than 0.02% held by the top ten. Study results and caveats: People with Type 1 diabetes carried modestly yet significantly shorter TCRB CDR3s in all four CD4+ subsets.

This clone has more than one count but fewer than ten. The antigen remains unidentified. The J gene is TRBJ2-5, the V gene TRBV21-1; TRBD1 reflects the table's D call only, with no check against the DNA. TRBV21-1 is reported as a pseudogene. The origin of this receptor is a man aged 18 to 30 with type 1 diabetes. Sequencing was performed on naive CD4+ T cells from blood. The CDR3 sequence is CASRTVPYRETQYF. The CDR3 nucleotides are TGTGCCAGCAGGACAGTCCCTTATCGGGAGACCCAGTACTTC.